What follows are 9 T cell receptor beta chains derived from one specimen sequenced in a study of T-cell reconstitution after alpha-beta-depleted transplantation in children. Using unique molecular identifiers, the investigators prepared the TCRbeta library. TCRdb ran MiXCR on the PCR reads and lists one entry per CDR3 protein. Here the sample spans approximately 230,000 distinct CDR3 sequences, more than 20% being singletons. Source: PBMCs, mostly from graft donor cells, taken 360 days after TCRalphabeta/CD19-depleted stem cell transplant. These receptors were taken from a female patient aged 2 to 10 who had a stem cell transplant for congenital amegakaryocytic thrombocytopenia, so the T cells may come from the graft donor.

V and J are TRBV12-3 or TRBV12-4 and TRBJ1-1; 7 bases are shared with TRBD1. V lost 5 bases and J lost 2; bases outside the gene matches: 11. This CDR3 is built from 16 residues. Here the CDR3 reads CASSPKNRGGNTEAFF. For the CDR3, the DNA is TGTGCCAGCAGTCCTAAAAACAGGGGCGGTAACACTGAAGCTTTCTTT.

This clonotype was counted a few times. CDR3 coding DNA: TGCGCCAGCAGCTTGGTCTTTGACGAAAGCACAGATACGCAGTATTTT. Translation: CASSLVFDESTDTQYF. The genes are TRBV5-1 and TRBJ2-3; D remains unclear. Looked up from germline, CDR1 is SGHRS and CDR2 is YFSETQ. This CDR3 spans 16 amino acids. Trimming removed 0 bases from V and 0 bases from J, with 11 bases in between.

This clonotype was counted only a few times. The rearrangement links TRBV29-1 to TRBJ1-1, with D possibly being TRBD1 (6 bases). The CDR3 is 12 residues long. The germline V and J ends were trimmed by 7 bases and 4 bases, with 13 bases remaining between them. Germline CDR1 and CDR2: SQVTM and ANQGSEA. The CDR3 region has the DNA TGCAGCGCTGACACAGGGTTCACTGAAGCTTTCTTT. Residues: CSADTGFTEAFF. The full variable domain, in which reference TRBV29-1 and TRBJ1-1 provide the parts outside the CDR3, is SAVISQKPSRDICQRGTSLTIQCQVDSQVTMMFWYRQQPGQSLTLIATANQGSEATYESGFVIDKFPISRPNLTFSTLTVSNMSPEDSSIYLCSADTGFTEAFFGQGTRLTVV.

The chain carries TRBV6-1 and TRBJ1-2; a possible D gene is TRBD1 (5 bases). The CDR3 extends over 13 amino acids. CDR1 is MNHNS, CDR2 SASEGT, per germline. The V gene lost 6 bases and the J gene lost 6 bases, with 14 bases spanning the gap. CDR3 DNA: TGTGCCAGCAGCCCCGGGACCGCAGATGGCTACACCTTC. Its translation is CASSPGTADGYTF.

This clonotype was counted only a few times. The V call is TRBV6-2 or TRBV6-3, the J call TRBJ2-1; no firm D call. Germline lookup yields CDR1 MNHEY and CDR2 SVGEGT. V gave up 2 bases and J gave up 1 base, with 9 bases separating them. The CDR3 loop spans 15 amino acids. CDR3 in amino acids: CASSYAYRSYNEQFF. The CDR3 nucleotides read TGTGCCAGCAGTTACGCTTATCGTTCCTACAATGAGCAGTTCTTC.

V usage is TRBV11-2 and J usage is TRBJ2-1; tentative D call: TRBD2 (5 bases). Trimming cost V 5 bases and J 5 bases, with 19 bases left between them. The CDR3 covers 16 residues. Germline V lookup: CDR1 SGHAT, CDR2 FQNNGV. CDR3 nucleotide sequence: TGTGCCAGCAGCGACAAAACTAGGAAGGAGGACAATGAGCAGTTCTTC. Translated, it gives CASSDKTRKEDNEQFF. Together with reference TRBV11-2 and TRBJ2-1, the CDR3 gives the full variable domain: EAGVAQSPRYKIIEKRQSVAFWCNPISGHATLYWYQQILGQGPKLLIQFQNNGVVDDSQLPKDRFSAERLKGVDSTLKIQPAKLEDSAVYLCASSDKTRKEDNEQFFGPGTRLTVL.

This sequence joins TRBV6-5 and TRBJ2-7, with D possibly being TRBD1 (6 bases). The length of the CDR3 is 15 residues. V was cut by 4 bases and J by 2 bases, with 15 bases left in between. Germline lookup yields CDR1 MNHEY and CDR2 SVGAGI. The chain's CDR3 is CASSSPRGGTYEQYF. CDR3 coding DNA: TGTGCCAGCAGTTCGCCTAGAGGGGGTACCTACGAGCAGTACTTC.

The rearrangement joins TRBV11-2 to TRBJ1-3; no firm D call. The CDR3 covers 15 residues. Germline loops: CDR1 SGHAT, CDR2 FQNNGV. V was clipped by 5 bases and J by 0 bases, with 11 bases between them. As DNA, the CDR3 is TGTGCCAGCAGCAATGGACGGGTCTCTGGAAACACCATATATTTT. Translated, it gives CASSNGRVSGNTIYF. Supplemented by reference TRBV11-2 and TRBJ1-3, the full variable domain reads EAGVAQSPRYKIIEKRQSVAFWCNPISGHATLYWYQQILGQGPKLLIQFQNNGVVDDSQLPKDRFSAERLKGVDSTLKIQPAKLEDSAVYLCASSNGRVSGNTIYFGEGSWLTVV.

Only a few counts were recorded for this clonotype. The gene calls are TRBV29-1 and TRBJ1-1; D gene ambiguous. V dropped 7 bases and J dropped 4 bases, with 10 bases sitting between them. The CDR3 has 11 amino acids. From germline, CDR1 is SQVTM and CDR2 ANQGSEA. CDR3 protein: CSAHFGTEAFF. The CDR3 nucleotides are TGCAGCGCCCACTTCGGCACTGAAGCTTTCTTT. Variable domain in full (rest from reference TRBV29-1 and TRBJ1-1): SAVISQKPSRDICQRGTSLTIQCQVDSQVTMMFWYRQQPGQSLTLIATANQGSEATYESGFVIDKFPISRPNLTFSTLTVSNMSPEDSSIYLCSAHFGTEAFFGQGTRLTVV.